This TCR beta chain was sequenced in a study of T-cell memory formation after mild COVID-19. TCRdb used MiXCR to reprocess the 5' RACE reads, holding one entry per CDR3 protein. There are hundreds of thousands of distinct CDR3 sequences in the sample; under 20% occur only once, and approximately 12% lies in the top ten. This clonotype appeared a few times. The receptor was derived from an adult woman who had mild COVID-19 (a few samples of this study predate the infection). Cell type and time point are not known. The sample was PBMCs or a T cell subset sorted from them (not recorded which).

The CDR3 region is CASREQGRYEQYF. Here the CDR3 DNA reads TGTGCTAGTCGGGAACAGGGGAGATACGAGCAGTACTTC. The chain joins TRBV6-6 to TRBJ2-7; 7 nucleotides match TRBD1. Germline assignment: CDR1 MNHNY and CDR2 SVGAGI (reference sequence). This CDR3 comprises 13 residues.